This entry features one T cell receptor beta chain sequence. What it binds is unknown. This sample is part of a study of T cell responses to AZD1222 COVID-19 vaccine. Study findings and constraints: Two AZD1222 administrations were followed by greater Spike-specific TCR breadth and depth.

Generated by immunoSEQ multiplex PCR, the TCRdb table keeps only in-frame clones and is missing some. The sample holds around 150,000 clones, 90% seen once. CDR3 length equals 15 residues. Germline CDR1 SGDLS, CDR2 YYNGEE. Trimming cost V 4 bases and J 3 bases, with 16 bases left between them. The J gene is TRBJ1-2, the V gene TRBV9; perhaps TRBD1 as D (5 bases). Sequencing was performed on peripheral blood, taken on day 0 of AZD1222 vaccination. The TCR was taken from an adult in good health. The chain's CDR3 is CASSPRSGDYYGYTF. CDR3 nucleotide sequence: TGTGCCAGCAGCCCCCGGTCGGGGGACTACTATGGCTACACCTTC.